A single sample is the source of the 22 T cell receptor beta chains below, sequenced in a study of CD8+CD57+ T cells in acquired aplastic anemia. Both TCR beta VDJ combination and CDR3 sequence profiling were carried out. Genomic DNA was the template for this profiling. TCRdb re-derived calls from the reads in MiXCR, one entry per CDR3 protein. The sample contains some 280,000 distinct CDR3 sequences, 50% to 70% of which appear only once. What was sequenced was sorted CD4+, CD8+, or CD8+CD57+ T cells (not recorded which) from PBMCs. Source of these receptors: a human donor with severe aplastic anemia or a healthy control (not recorded which).

This sequence joins TRBV2 and TRBJ2-7; D perhaps matches TRBD2 (5 bases). The germline V gene has CDR1 SNHLY and CDR2 FYNNEI. V was pared by 6 bases and J by 4 bases, with 13 bases between. CDR3 length equals 13 residues. CDR3 coding DNA: TGTGCCAGCAGGGGCGACTATTTTTACGAGCAGTACTTC. It codes for CASRGDYFYEQYF.

This clonotype was counted many times. The genes are TRBV4-2 and TRBJ2-1; 14 bases match TRBD2. The CDR3 extends over 17 amino acids. V shed 3 bases, J shed 8 bases, and the junction held 9 bases outside the gene matches. The germline V gene has CDR1 LGHNA and CDR2 YNFKEQ. In DNA, the CDR3 is TGTGCCAGCAGCCATGGACTAGCGGGGGGCCCTTCGGATGAGCAGTTCTTC. The encoded protein is CASSHGLAGGPSDEQFF.

V and J are TRBV5-6 and TRBJ2-7; 7 bases map to TRBD1. Germline V gene sequence: CDR1 SGHDT, CDR2 YYEEEE. The junction had 3 bases not matched to a gene; V was cut back by 0 bases and J by 6 bases. CDR3 size: 13 residues. This chain's CDR3 is CASSLVPGGEQYF. The CDR3 nucleotides read TGTGCCAGCAGCTTGGTCCCAGGGGGCGAGCAGTACTTC.

V usage is TRBV12-3 or TRBV12-4 and J usage is TRBJ1-2; the D gene is possibly TRBD1 (5 bases). The CDR3 has 14 residues. V lost 3 bases and J lost 7, with 15 bases in between. Here the CDR3 reads CASSFRQGRSGYTF. The DNA for the CDR3 is TGTGCCAGCAGTTTCCGGCAGGGACGTTCTGGCTACACCTTC.

The chain is built from TRBV7-9 and TRBJ2-3, with 7 bases fitting TRBD2. This CDR3 is 15 amino acids long. Germline V CDR1 and CDR2: SEHNR, FQNEAQ (reference sequence). J lost 2 bases, V lost 5 bases, and 7 bases had no gene match. The CDR3 DNA reads as TGTGCCAGCAGCGTTCCTAGCGGATACACAGATACGCAGTATTTT. Protein product: CASSVPSGYTDTQYF.

This clonotype was observed at least ten times. The rearrangement uses TRBV6-2 or TRBV6-3 and TRBJ1-5; D possibly corresponds to TRBD1 (5 bases). Trimming left V 5 bases short and J 6 bases short, with 20 bases between. The germline V gene has CDR1 MNHEY and CDR2 SVGEGT. This CDR3 has 16 residues. Here the CDR3 DNA reads TGTGCCAGCAGTCCTCGGACGGGGCAGGGAGGTCAGCCCCAGCATTTT. Protein: CASSPRTGQGGQPQHF.

This chain uses TRBV20-1 with TRBJ1-1, with TRBD1 matching 9 bases. Germline V gives CDR1 DFQATT, CDR2 SNEGSKA (reference sequence). With 3 bases clipped from V and 1 base from J, the junction kept 0 bases outside the gene matches. This CDR3 contains 13 residues. Written as DNA, the CDR3 is TGCAGTGCTAGGGACAGGGGGAACACTGAAGCTTTCTTT. Residues: CSARDRGNTEAFF.

The chain is built from TRBV2 and TRBJ1-1; possibly TRBD1 for D (6 bases). Germline V lookup: CDR1 SNHLY, CDR2 FYNNEI. The CDR3 loop spans 15 amino acids. V was shortened by 7 bases and J by 1 base, with 16 bases between the two germline ends. CDR3 coding DNA: TGTGCCAGCATCAGGCCAGGGGTGGCGAACACTGAAGCTTTCTTT. As protein: CASIRPGVANTEAFF. Combining the CDR3 with reference TRBV2 and TRBJ1-1 gives the whole variable domain EPEVTQTPSHQVTQMGQEVILRCVPISNHLYFYWYRQILGQKVEFLVSFYNNEISEKSEIFDDQFSVERPDGSNFTLKIRSTKLEDSAMYFCASIRPGVANTEAFFGQGTRLTVV.

The V and J genes are TRBV20-1 and TRBJ2-2; 9 bases map to TRBD1. After removal of 3 bases from V and 6 bases from J, the junction contained 14 bases not matched to a gene. This CDR3 is 17 amino acids long. Germline V gene lookup returns CDR1 DFQATT and CDR2 SNEGSKA (reference sequence). The CDR3 spells CSASSPGTGNSPGELFF. The CDR3 region has the DNA TGCAGTGCTAGTTCCCCGGGGACAGGGAATTCCCCCGGGGAGCTGTTTTTT.

This clonotype was counted a few times. The V gene is TRBV24-1, the J gene TRBJ1-1, with D tentatively TRBD1 (6 bases). Germline CDR1 and CDR2: KGHDR and SFDVKD. Trimming left V 8 bases short and J 5 bases short, with 8 bases between. This CDR3 has 11 residues. CDR3 DNA: TGTGCCACCAAAACAGGGACTGAAGCTTTCTTT. It specifies CATKTGTEAFF.

The rearrangement uses TRBV2 and TRBJ2-2; D may be TRBD1 (5 bases). CDR3 length: 11 residues. The V end was cut by 6 bases, the J end by 8 bases, with 7 bases between. Germline V gene data show CDR1 as SNHLY and CDR2 as FYNNEI. The CDR3 is CASRRTGELFF. The CDR3 DNA is TGTGCCAGCAGAAGGACAGGGGAGCTGTTTTTT.

This chain uses TRBV2 with TRBJ1-1, with TRBD1 identical over 8 bases. This CDR3 region has 14 residues. Looked up from germline, CDR1 is SNHLY and CDR2 is FYNNEI. With 4 bases clipped from V and 4 bases from J, the junction kept 5 bases outside the gene matches. The CDR3 sequence is CASSVGTGGTEAFF. Written as DNA, the CDR3 is TGTGCCAGCAGTGTCGGCACAGGGGGCACTGAAGCTTTCTTT.

This chain uses TRBV5-1 with TRBJ2-5; D call uncertain. This CDR3 has 13 residues. Per the germline V gene, CDR1 is SGHRS and CDR2 is YFSETQ. V shed 5 bases and J shed 0 bases, with 8 bases lying between them. This CDR3 reads CASRSANQETQYF. CDR3 sequence (DNA): TGCGCCAGCAGATCTGCGAACCAAGAGACCCAGTACTTC.

With regard to this clonotype: The CDR3 carries no conserved terminal phenylalanine or tryptophan, so it likely arises from a read error. The chain uses TRBV20-1 and TRBJ1-1; tentatively, D is TRBD1 (6 bases). Germline V lookup: CDR1 DFQATT, CDR2 SNEGSKA (reference sequence). There are 11 residues in the CDR3. V was clipped by 6 bases and J by 3 bases, with 8 bases between them. This CDR3 is CSAGGDTEAFS. The CDR3 coding sequence is TGCAGTGCCGGGGGCGACACTGAAGCTTTCTCT.

Regarding this clonotype: A much larger clonotype is one base distant, so this may be a read error. This chain uses TRBV7-6 with TRBJ2-2, with unresolved D. The CDR3 is 11 amino acids. Germline V gives CDR1 SGHVS, CDR2 FNYEAQ. CDR3 region: CAGSPTGELFF. The CDR3 DNA reads TGTGCCGGCAGCCCAACCGGGGAGCTGTTTTTT.

The V gene is TRBV7-8, the J gene TRBJ2-5; 8 bases match TRBD1. Germline CDR1 reads SGHVS; CDR2 reads FQNEAQ. The CDR3 covers 16 residues. V dropped 3 bases and J dropped 2; count of bases not matched to a gene: 8. The CDR3: CASSLYRDRYQETQYF. The CDR3 bases are TGTGCCAGCAGCTTGTACCGGGACAGGTATCAAGAGACCCAGTACTTC.

The chain recombines TRBV20-1 with TRBJ2-7; D perhaps matches TRBD2 (6 bases). V was shortened by 2 bases and J by 5 bases, with 16 bases between the two germline ends. Germline V gene sequence: CDR1 DFQATT, CDR2 SNEGSKA (reference sequence). This CDR3 has 14 amino acids. The CDR3 bases are TGCAGTGCTAGAAATCTAGCGAGGTTGGACGAGCAGTACTTC. It is translated as CSARNLARLDEQYF.

This rearrangement joins TRBV5-1 to TRBJ1-6; the D is unclear. The V end lost 0 bases, the J end lost 7 bases, and 14 bases lay between the germline ends. Germline V gene lookup returns CDR1 SGHRS and CDR2 YFSETQ. CDR3 length equals 16 residues. As DNA, the CDR3 is TGCGCCAGCAGCTTGGAAGGGAAATCGGGGAATTCACCCCTCCACTTT. Translating gives CASSLEGKSGNSPLHF.

The chain carries TRBV7-6 and TRBJ2-2; 7 bases line up with TRBD2. The CDR3 extends over 14 amino acids. V was pared by 6 bases and J by 5 bases, with 6 bases of the junction left unmatched. Per the germline V gene, CDR1 is SGHVS and CDR2 is FNYEAQ. DNA for the CDR3: TGTGCCAGCAGTTATACCGGGAGGACCGGGGAGCTGTTTTTT. This gives the protein CASSYTGRTGELFF.

Here the CDR3 reads CASSRRTGGNEKLFF. CDR3 sequence (DNA): TGCGCCAGCAGCAGACGGACAGGGGGGAATGAAAAACTGTTTTTT. V and J are TRBV5-1 and TRBJ1-4; 10 bases agree with TRBD1. Looked up from germline, CDR1 is SGHRS and CDR2 is YFSETQ. The CDR3 is made up of 15 amino acids. Losses at the gene ends were 4 bases for V and 5 bases for J; bases not matched to a gene: 5.

CDR3 DNA: TGTGCCAGCAGTCCGGGACAGTACGAGCAGTACTTC. Residues: CASSPGQYEQYF. The gene calls are TRBV11-1 and TRBJ2-7, with 7 bases matching TRBD1. The CDR3 sequence is 12 residues long. J was trimmed by 4 bases and V by 6 bases; bases with no gene match: 3. In germline, CDR1 is SGHAT, CDR2 FQDESV (reference sequence).

The DNA of the CDR3 is TGTGCCAGCACCCCGCCAGGGGTTGCAACTAATGAAAAACTGTTTTTT. Amino acid sequence: CASTPPGVATNEKLFF. The V call is TRBV12-3 or TRBV12-4, the J call TRBJ1-4, with D tentatively TRBD1 (6 bases). The CDR3 sequence is 16 residues long. V gave up 7 bases and J gave up 0 bases, with 15 bases separating them.